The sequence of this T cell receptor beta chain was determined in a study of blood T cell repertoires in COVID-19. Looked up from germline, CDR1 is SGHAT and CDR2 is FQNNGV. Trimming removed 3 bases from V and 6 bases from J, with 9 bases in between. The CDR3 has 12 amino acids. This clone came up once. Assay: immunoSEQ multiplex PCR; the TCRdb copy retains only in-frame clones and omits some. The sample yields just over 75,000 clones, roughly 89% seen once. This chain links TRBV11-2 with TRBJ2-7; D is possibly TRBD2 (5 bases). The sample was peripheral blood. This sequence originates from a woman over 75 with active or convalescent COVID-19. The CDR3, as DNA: TGTGCCAGCAGCTTGGACTCGGGCGAGCAGTACTTC. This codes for CASSLDSGEQYF.